The rows below give T cell receptor beta chains drawn from one sample of a study of identical twins. MiXCR, applied by TCRdb to the 5' RACE reads, yields one record per CDR3 protein. The sample lists 500,000 to 550,000 distinct CDR3 sequences; around 20% were seen once. The same specimen was also included in a second study, on T cells expressing NK-cell markers.

The sample consisted of CD4+ T cells sorted from blood. Receptors were obtained from a woman aged 18-29 years in good health. Each CDR3 is given with its conserved first and last residue. D genes are given only for firm matches. The size entry is marked missing in some rows and otherwise reads once, few, many or a size class.

D gene	V gene	J gene	clone size	CDR3 DNA	CDR3 protein
.	TRBV20-1	TRBJ1-5	.	TGCAGTGCTAGCCAGCGCAGGAATCAGCCCCAGCATTTT	CSASQRRNQPQHF
.	TRBV5-1	TRBJ1-1	few	TGCGCCAGCAGCCCCGAGGGGACGTTAGGAGAAGCTTTCTTT	CASSPEGTLGEAFF
.	TRBV12-3/TRBV12-4	TRBJ2-3	.	TGTGCCAGCAGTTTTGGTGTAACAGATACGCAGTATTTT	CASSFGVTDTQYF
.	TRBV11-2	TRBJ2-7	few	TGTGCCAGCAGCGTGGGGATCGAGCAGTACTTC	CASSVGIEQYF
.	TRBV28	TRBJ1-5	few	TGTGCCAGCAGTTCCCAGGGAATGGGCAATCAGCCCCAGCATTTT	CASSSQGMGNQPQHF
.	TRBV20-1	TRBJ2-7	few	TGCAGTGCTAGAGATATCGGGTTACCCTACGAGCAGTACTTC	CSARDIGLPYEQYF
.	TRBV5-5	TRBJ2-7	.	TGTGCCAGCAGCGGGGGACCTCCGAATCTTTTCGAGCAGTACTTC	CASSGGPPNLFEQYF
TRBD1	TRBV2	TRBJ2-1	.	TGTGCCTTTATTACGGGACAGGGCGACGGGTGGCAGTTCTTC	CAFITGQGDGWQFF
.	TRBV9	TRBJ1-1	few	TGTGCCAGCAGCGTTTGGTTAGACACTGAAGCTTTCTTT	CASSVWLDTEAFF
.	TRBV7-2	TRBJ1-2	.	TGTGCCAGCAGCCTCCCTGGTGGAATATATGGCTACACCTTC	CASSLPGGIYGYTF
TRBD2	TRBV18	TRBJ2-1	.	TGTGCCAGCTCACCCGGGACTAGCCGGGAGAATGAGCAGTTCTTC	CASSPGTSRENEQFF
.	TRBV29-1	TRBJ2-6	many	TGCAGCGTTGAACTGGCAGGGTTAGGGCCGAACGTCCTGACTTTC	CSVELAGLGPNVLTF
.	TRBV20-1	TRBJ1-1	few	TGCAGTGCTAGACCCGGTGGCAGGGACACTGAAGCTTTCTTT	CSARPGGRDTEAFF
TRBD2	TRBV7-9	TRBJ2-1	.	TGTGCCAGCAGCCTAACTAGCGGGAGGGGCGATGAGCAGTTCTTC	CASSLTSGRGDEQFF
.	TRBV11-3	TRBJ2-7	few	TGTGCCAGCAGGTCCCTTGGTGGGGAGCAGTACTTC	CASRSLGGEQYF
.	TRBV7-2	TRBJ2-2	.	TGTGCCAGCAGCTTACTCCTGGCGATCGGGGAGCTGTTTTTT	CASSLLLAIGELFF